This T cell receptor (beta chain) was recorded in a study of blood T cell repertoires in COVID-19. Study-wide context: From T cells, B-cell-depleted T cells, or PBMCs came the material, which was cDNA or gDNA.

This clone has a handful of counts. TCRdb keeps only in-frame clones here, not all; method: immunoSEQ multiplex PCR. Here the sample spans some 80,000 clones, 81% being singletons. J lost 4 bases, V lost 5 bases, and 20 bases had no gene match. Germline V gives CDR1 KGHSH, CDR2 LQKENI. The CDR3 is 20 amino acids. The TCR sequence derives from an elderly man with acute or convalescent COVID-19. Material for sequencing was peripheral blood. The chain recombines TRBV18 with TRBJ2-3; 11 bases agree with TRBD2. CDR3 bases: TGTGCCAGCTCATCACGCCGTCGTGGTAGCGGGAGGGATGGCGCAGATACGCAGTATTTT. Translating it yields CASSSRRRGSGRDGADTQYF.